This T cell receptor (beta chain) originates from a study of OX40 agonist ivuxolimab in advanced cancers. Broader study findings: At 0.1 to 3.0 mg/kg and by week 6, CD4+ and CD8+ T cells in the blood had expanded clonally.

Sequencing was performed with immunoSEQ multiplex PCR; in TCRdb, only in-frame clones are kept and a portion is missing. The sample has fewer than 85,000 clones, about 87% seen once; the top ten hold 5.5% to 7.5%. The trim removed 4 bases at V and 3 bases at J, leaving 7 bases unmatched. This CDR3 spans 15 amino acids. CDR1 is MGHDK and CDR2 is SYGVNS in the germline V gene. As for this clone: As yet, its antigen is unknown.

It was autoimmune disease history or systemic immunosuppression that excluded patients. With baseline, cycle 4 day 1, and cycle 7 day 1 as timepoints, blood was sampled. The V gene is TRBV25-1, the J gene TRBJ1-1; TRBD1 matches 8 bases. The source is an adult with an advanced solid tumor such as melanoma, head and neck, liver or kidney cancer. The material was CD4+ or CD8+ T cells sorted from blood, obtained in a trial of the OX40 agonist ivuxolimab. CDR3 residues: CASSAVTGEDTEAFF. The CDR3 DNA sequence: TGTGCCAGCAGTGCCGTGACAGGGGAAGACACTGAAGCTTTCTTT.